Sequencing of this T cell receptor beta chain was carried out in a study of response to subunit inactivated influenza vaccine. Germline CDR1 SGHAT, CDR2 FQNNGV. V was pared by 5 bases and J by 0 bases, with 23 bases between. The CDR3 is made up of 19 amino acids. TCRdb redid the calling of the RT-PCR reads with MiXCR, one entry per CDR3 protein. This table has about half a million distinct CDR3 sequences, 7.6% appearing once. This clonotype was counted only a few times. The chain carries TRBV11-2 and TRBJ2-1; D tentatively fits TRBD1 or TRBD2 (5 bases each). This specimen was PBMCs from blood, taken around 25 months after vaccination. This sequence originates from a man aged 45 to 75 who received an inactivated influenza vaccine. The CDR3 loop reads CASSPDGSSGTLSYNEQFF. In nucleotides, the CDR3 is TGTGCCAGCAGCCCAGACGGAAGTTCCGGGACCCTCTCCTACAATGAGCAGTTCTTC.